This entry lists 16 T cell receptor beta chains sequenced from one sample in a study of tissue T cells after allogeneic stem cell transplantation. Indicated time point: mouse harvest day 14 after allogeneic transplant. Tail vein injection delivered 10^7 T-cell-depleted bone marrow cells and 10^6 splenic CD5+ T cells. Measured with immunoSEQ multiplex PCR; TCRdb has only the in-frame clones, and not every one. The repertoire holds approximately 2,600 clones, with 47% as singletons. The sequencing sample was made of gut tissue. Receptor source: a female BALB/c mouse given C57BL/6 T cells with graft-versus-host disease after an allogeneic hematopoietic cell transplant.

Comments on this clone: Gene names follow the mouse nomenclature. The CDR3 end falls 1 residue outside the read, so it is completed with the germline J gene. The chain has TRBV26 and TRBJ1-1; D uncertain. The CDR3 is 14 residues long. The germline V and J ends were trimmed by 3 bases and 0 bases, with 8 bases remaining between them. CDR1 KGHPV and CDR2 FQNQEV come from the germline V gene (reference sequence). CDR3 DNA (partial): TGTGCCAGCAGTCTCAGGATTGCAAACACAGAAGTCTTC. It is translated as CASSLRIANTEVF. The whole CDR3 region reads CASSLRIANTEVFF.

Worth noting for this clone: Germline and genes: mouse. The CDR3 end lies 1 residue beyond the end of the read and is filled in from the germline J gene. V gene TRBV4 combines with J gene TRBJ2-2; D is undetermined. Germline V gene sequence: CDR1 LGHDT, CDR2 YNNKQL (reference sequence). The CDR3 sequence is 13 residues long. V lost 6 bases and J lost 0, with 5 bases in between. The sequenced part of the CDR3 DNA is TGTGCCAGCAGGACATCAAACACCGGGCAGCTCTAC. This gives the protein CASRTSNTGQLY. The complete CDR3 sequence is CASRTSNTGQLYF.

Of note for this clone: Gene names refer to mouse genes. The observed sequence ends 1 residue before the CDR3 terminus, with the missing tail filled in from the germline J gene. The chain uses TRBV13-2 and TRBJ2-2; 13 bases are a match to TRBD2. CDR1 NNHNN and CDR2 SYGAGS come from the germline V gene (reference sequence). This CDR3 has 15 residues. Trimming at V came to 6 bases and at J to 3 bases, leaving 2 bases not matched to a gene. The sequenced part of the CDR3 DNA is TGTGCCAGCGCCGGACTGGGGGGGCACACCGGGCAGCTCTAC. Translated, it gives CASAGLGGHTGQLY. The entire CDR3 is CASAGLGGHTGQLYF.

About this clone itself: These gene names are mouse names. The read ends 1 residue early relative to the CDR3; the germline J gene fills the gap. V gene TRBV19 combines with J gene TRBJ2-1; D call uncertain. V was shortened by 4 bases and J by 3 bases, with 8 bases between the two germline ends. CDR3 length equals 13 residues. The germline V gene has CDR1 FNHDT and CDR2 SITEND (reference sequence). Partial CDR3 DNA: TGTGCCAGCAGTCTCGGTTTCTATGCTGAGCAGTTC. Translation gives CASSLGFYAEQF. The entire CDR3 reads CASSLGFYAEQFF.

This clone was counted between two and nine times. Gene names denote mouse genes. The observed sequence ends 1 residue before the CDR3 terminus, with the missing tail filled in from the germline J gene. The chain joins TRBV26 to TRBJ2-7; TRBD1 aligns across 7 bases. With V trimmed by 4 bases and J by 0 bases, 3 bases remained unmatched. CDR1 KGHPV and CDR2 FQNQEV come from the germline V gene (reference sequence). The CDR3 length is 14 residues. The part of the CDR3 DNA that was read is TGTGCCAGCAGTCCGGGACAGAGCTCCTATGAACAGTAC. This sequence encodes CASSPGQSSYEQY. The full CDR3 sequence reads CASSPGQSSYEQYF.

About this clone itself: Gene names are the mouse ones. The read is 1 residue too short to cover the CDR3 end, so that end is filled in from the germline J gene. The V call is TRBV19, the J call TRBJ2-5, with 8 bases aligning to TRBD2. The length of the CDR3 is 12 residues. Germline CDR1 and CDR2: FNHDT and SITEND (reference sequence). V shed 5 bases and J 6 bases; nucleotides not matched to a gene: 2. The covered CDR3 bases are TGTGCCAGCAGGGGGGGGCGCGACACCCAGTAC. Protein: CASRGGRDTQY. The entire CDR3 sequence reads CASRGGRDTQYF.

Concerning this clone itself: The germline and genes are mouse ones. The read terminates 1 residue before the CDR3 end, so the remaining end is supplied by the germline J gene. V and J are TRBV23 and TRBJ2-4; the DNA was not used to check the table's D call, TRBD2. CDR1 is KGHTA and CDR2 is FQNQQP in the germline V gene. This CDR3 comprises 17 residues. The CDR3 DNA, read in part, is TGCTCCAGCAGTCAACTAACTGGGGGGCCTAGTCAAAACACCTTGTAC. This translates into CSSSQLTGGPSQNTLY. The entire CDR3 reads CSSSQLTGGPSQNTLYF.

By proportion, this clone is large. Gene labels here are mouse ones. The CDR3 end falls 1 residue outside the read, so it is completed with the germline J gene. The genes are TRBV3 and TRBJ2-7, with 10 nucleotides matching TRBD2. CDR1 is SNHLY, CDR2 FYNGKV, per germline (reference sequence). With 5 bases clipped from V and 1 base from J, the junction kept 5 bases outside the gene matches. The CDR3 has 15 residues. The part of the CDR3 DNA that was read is TGTGCCAGCAGCCCAGACTGGGGGGCGTCCTATGAACAGTAC. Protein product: CASSPDWGASYEQY. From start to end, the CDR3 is CASSPDWGASYEQYF.

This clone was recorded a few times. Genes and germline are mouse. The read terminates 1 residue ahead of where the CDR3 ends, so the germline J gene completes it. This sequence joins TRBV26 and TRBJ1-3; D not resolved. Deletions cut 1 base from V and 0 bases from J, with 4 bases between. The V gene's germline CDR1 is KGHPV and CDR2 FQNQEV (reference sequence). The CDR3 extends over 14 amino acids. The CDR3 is CASSLYSSGNTLYF. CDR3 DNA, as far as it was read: TGTGCCAGCAGTCTGTACAGTTCTGGAAATACGCTCTAT.

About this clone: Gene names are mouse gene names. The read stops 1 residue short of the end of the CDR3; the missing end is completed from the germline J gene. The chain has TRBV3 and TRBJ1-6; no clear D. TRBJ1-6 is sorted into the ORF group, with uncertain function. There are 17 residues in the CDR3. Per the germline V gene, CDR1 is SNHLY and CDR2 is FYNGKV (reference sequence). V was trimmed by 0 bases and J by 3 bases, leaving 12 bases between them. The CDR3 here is CASSLARGWDYNSPLYF. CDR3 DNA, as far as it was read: TGTGCCAGCAGCTTAGCGCGAGGGTGGGACTATAATTCGCCCCTCTAC.

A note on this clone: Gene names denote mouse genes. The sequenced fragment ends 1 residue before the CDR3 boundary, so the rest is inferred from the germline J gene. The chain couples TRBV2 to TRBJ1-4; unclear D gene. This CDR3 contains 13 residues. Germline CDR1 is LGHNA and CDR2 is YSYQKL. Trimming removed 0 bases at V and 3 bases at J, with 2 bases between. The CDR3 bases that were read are TGTGCCAGCAGCCAAGATACCAACGAAAGATTATTT. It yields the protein CASSQDTNERLF. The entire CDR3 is CASSQDTNERLFF.

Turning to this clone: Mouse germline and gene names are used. CDR3: CASSPTGDTEVFF. The CDR3 bases that were read are TGTGCAAGCAGCCCGACAGGGGACACAGAAGTCTTC. The V gene is TRBV16, the J gene TRBJ1-1, with TRBD1 matching 8 bases. The CDR3 is cut off 1 residue early in the read; its end comes from the germline J gene. The CDR3 loop spans 13 amino acids. V shed 5 bases, J shed 3 bases, and the junction held 2 bases outside the gene matches. The germline V gene has CDR1 SGHSA and CDR2 FRNQAP.

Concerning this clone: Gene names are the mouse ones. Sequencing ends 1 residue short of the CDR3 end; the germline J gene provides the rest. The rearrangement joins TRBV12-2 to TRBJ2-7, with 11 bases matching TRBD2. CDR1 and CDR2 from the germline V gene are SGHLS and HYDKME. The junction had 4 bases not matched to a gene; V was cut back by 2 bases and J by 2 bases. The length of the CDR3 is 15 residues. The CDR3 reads CASSPNWGGAYEQYF. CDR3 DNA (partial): TGTGCCAGCTCTCCAAACTGGGGGGGCGCCTATGAACAGTAC.

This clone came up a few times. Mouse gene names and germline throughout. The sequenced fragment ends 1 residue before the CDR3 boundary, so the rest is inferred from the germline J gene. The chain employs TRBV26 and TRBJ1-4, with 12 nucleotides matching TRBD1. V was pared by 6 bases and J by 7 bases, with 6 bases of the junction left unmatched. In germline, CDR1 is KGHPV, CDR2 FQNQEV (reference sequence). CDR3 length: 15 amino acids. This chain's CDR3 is CASRPGQGASERLFF. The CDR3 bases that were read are TGTGCCAGCAGACCGGGACAGGGGGCTAGCGAAAGATTATTT.

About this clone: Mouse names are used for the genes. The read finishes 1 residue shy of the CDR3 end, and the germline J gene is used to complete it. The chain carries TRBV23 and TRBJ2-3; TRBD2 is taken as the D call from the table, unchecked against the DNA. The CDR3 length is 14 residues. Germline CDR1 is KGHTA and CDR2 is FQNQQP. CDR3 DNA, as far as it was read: TGCTCCAGCAGTCAAAGCTGGGGGGGAGAAACGCTGTAT. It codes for CSSSQSWGGETLY. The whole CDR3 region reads CSSSQSWGGETLYF. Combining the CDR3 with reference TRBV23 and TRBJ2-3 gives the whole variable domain DAAVTQKPRYLIKMKGQEAEMKCIPEKGHTAVFWYQQKQSKELKFLIYFQNQQPLDQIDMVKERFSAVCPSSSLCSLGIRTCEAEDSALYLCSSSQSWGGETLYFGSGTRLTVL.

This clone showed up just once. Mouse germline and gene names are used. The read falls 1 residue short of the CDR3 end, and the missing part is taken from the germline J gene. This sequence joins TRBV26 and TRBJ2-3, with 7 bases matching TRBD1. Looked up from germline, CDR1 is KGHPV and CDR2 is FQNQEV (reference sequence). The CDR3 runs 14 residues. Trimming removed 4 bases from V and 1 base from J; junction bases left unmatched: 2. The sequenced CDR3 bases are TGTGCCAGCAGTCACAGGGGAGGTGCAGAAACGCTGTAT. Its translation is CASSHRGGAETLY. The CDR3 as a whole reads CASSHRGGAETLYF.